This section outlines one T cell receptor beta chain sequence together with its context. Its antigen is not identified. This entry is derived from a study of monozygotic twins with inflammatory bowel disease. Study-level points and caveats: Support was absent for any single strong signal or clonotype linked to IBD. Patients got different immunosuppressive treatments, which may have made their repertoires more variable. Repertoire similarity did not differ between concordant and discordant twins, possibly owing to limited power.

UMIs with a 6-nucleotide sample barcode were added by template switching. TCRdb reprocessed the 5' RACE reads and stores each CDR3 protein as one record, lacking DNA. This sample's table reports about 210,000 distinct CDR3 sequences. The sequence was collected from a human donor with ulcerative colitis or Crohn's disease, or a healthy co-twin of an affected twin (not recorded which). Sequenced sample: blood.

The CDR3 sequence is CASSPGRGDTQYF. V usage is TRBV18 and J usage is TRBJ2-3; TCRdb reports TRBD1, a call that lacks DNA to check it against. Germline CDR1 reads KGHSH; CDR2 reads LQKENI. This CDR3 spans 13 amino acids.